The 32 T cell receptor beta chains below were found in one sample sequenced in a study of cytomegalovirus exposure and HLA in healthy donors. 60 Vbeta and 13 Jbeta primers were used in PCR. Here immunoSEQ multiplex PCR was the method, and the copy in TCRdb shows in-frame clones only, minus some. Of roughly 130,000 clones detected, about 79% appear once; the ten largest clones hold 2.5% to 3.5%. Input material: PBMCs. The receptors stem from a young woman in good health and CMV-seropositive.

The V call is TRBV6-5, the J call TRBJ1-2; perhaps TRBD1 as D (6 bases). This CDR3 has 15 amino acids. Trimming took off 6 bases at V and 2 bases at J, with 16 bases between the two ends. Germline V gene sequence: CDR1 MNHEY, CDR2 SVGAGI. CDR3 residues: CASSATGILNYGYTF. The CDR3 nucleotides read TGTGCCAGCAGCGCCACAGGGATTTTAAACTATGGCTACACCTTC.

The chain carries TRBV6-4 and TRBJ2-2, with D perhaps matching TRBD1 (5 bases). This CDR3 region has 14 residues. Trimming pared 8 bases from V and 7 bases from J, leaving 17 bases between. The germline V gene encodes CDR1 MRHNA and CDR2 SNTAGT. Here the CDR3 reads CASSVGQDGGELFF. CDR3 nucleotide sequence: TGTGCCAGCTCGGTGGGGCAAGACGGCGGGGAGCTGTTTTTT.

This clone showed up just a few times. The chain is built from TRBV6-5 and TRBJ2-7; 11 bases fit TRBD2. V dropped 2 bases and J dropped 4; count of bases not matched to a gene: 4. Germline loops: CDR1 MNHEY, CDR2 SVGAGI. This CDR3 is 15 amino acids long. The CDR3 DNA sequence: TGTGCCAGCAGTTACCCGACTAGCGGGGATTACGAGCAGTACTTC. It encodes CASSYPTSGDYEQYF.

This chain connects TRBV10-3 to TRBJ2-3; possible D gene TRBD2, 5 bases. The length of the CDR3 is 13 residues. The V gene's germline CDR1 is ENHRY and CDR2 SYGVKD. V lost 3 bases and J lost 2, with 6 bases in between. CDR3 sequence reads: CAISELVTDTQYF. In nucleotides, the CDR3 is TGTGCCATCAGTGAACTAGTCACAGATACGCAGTATTTT.

Only a few counts were recorded for this clone. The chain has TRBV7-2 and TRBJ2-2; 8 bases line up with TRBD2. Trimming took 2 bases from V and 5 from J; bases not matched to a gene: 4. The germline CDR1 and CDR2 sequences are SGHTA and FQGNSA. The CDR3 covers 15 residues. DNA for the CDR3: TGTGCCAGCAGCTTACGGCGGGGGGCTACCGGGGAGCTGTTTTTT. Protein: CASSLRRGATGELFF.

The chain uses TRBV20-1 and TRBJ2-4; D perhaps matches TRBD2 (5 bases). The CDR3 contains 10 residues. The V gene's germline CDR1 is DFQATT and CDR2 SNEGSKA (reference sequence). CDR3 DNA sequence: TGCAGCACGACCGGGGACATTCAGTACTTC. Translation: CSTTGDIQYF.

The rearrangement joins TRBV7-9 to TRBJ2-1; 10 nucleotides match TRBD2. The CDR3 has 18 residues. V dropped 2 bases and J dropped 6; count of bases not matched to a gene: 13. Germline values: CDR1 SEHNR, CDR2 FQNEAQ (reference sequence). The CDR3 DNA follows: TGTGCCAGCAGCTTAAAAGCCCGACTAGCGGGTGCTGGCAATGAGCAGTTCTTC. Translated: CASSLKARLAGAGNEQFF.

The gene calls are TRBV29-1 and TRBJ2-5, with D perhaps TRBD2 (7 bases). The CDR3 extends over 14 amino acids. Germline CDR1 and CDR2: SQVTM and ANQGSEA. V lost 2 bases, J lost 4 bases, and 14 bases lay in between. CDR3 nucleotide sequence: TGCAGCGTTGAACTGAGGGGGGGTGGAGAGACCCAGTACTTC. Protein product: CSVELRGGGETQYF.

The rearrangement links TRBV7-9 to TRBJ1-3; 7 bases are shared with TRBD1. V was clipped by 0 bases and J by 7 bases; unmatched bases: 3. The CDR3 has 14 residues. The germline V gene encodes CDR1 SEHNR and CDR2 FQNEAQ (reference sequence). In nucleotides, the CDR3 is TGTGCCAGCAGCTTAGCAGGACAGGCGAACACCATATATTTT. Its translation is CASSLAGQANTIYF.

This chain joins TRBV19 and TRBJ2-7; tentatively, D is TRBD1 (5 bases). Trimming left V 8 bases short and J 6 bases short, with 17 bases between. CDR3 size: 13 residues. Germline CDR1 LNHDA, CDR2 SQIVND (reference sequence). The CDR3 reads CASSWTPQGEQYF. The CDR3 nucleotides are TGTGCCAGTTCCTGGACGCCCCAGGGCGAGCAGTACTTC.

The CDR3 region is CASSEGQGSQPQHF. The CDR3 nucleotides read TGTGCCAGCAGTGAAGGACAGGGTAGTCAGCCCCAGCATTTT. This chain connects TRBV2 to TRBJ1-5; TRBD1 matches 7 bases. CDR1 SNHLY and CDR2 FYNNEI come from the germline V gene. The CDR3 loop spans 14 amino acids. V gave up 1 base and J gave up 6 bases; unmatched junction bases: 3.

The rearrangement joins TRBV27 to TRBJ2-1; tentatively, D is TRBD2 (5 bases). Germline values: CDR1 MNHEY, CDR2 SMNVEV (reference sequence). This CDR3 contains 16 residues. V lost 0 bases to trimming and J lost 3 bases, with 12 bases between them. CDR3 nucleotides: TGTGCCAGCAGTTTATCATGGGGAGAGGACTACAATGAGCAGTTCTTC. Amino acids: CASSLSWGEDYNEQFF.

This chain links TRBV5-1 with TRBJ2-3; TRBD2 is a possible D gene (6 bases). This CDR3 is 15 amino acids long. Looked up from germline, CDR1 is SGHRS and CDR2 is YFSETQ. The germline V and J ends were trimmed by 4 bases and 0 bases, with 12 bases remaining between them. CDR3 coding DNA: TGCGCCAGCAGCCGTACTAGCCTCAGCACAGATACGCAGTATTTT. Its translation is CASSRTSLSTDTQYF.

The chain joins TRBV7-9 to TRBJ1-2; D gene ambiguous. CDR1 SEHNR and CDR2 FQNEAQ come from the germline V gene (reference sequence). This CDR3 is 14 amino acids long. Deletions cut 3 bases from V and 6 bases from J, with 14 bases between. The CDR3 bases are TGTGCCAGCAGCTTTACCCACAGACCCAATGGCTACACCTTC. Protein sequence: CASSFTHRPNGYTF.

The chain has TRBV25-1 and TRBJ2-4, with D perhaps matching TRBD2 (6 bases). Germline assignment: CDR1 MGHDK and CDR2 SYGVNS. This CDR3 is 11 amino acids long. Here the CDR3 DNA reads TGTGCAGCGGGCGCAGGGTTCATTCAGTACTTC. It yields the protein CAAGAGFIQYF.

The CDR3 is CASTQTAMNTEAFF. The CDR3 DNA reads as TGTGCCAGCACCCAGACAGCCATGAACACTGAAGCTTTCTTT. The gene calls are TRBV25-1 and TRBJ1-1, with TRBD1 as a possible D gene (5 bases). With 7 bases removed from V and 0 bases from J, the gap between germline ends came to 12 bases. The CDR3 spans 14 residues. Germline-derived CDR1 and CDR2 are MGHDK and SYGVNS.

The chain carries TRBV10-2 and TRBJ1-5, with unresolved D. The CDR3 consists of 13 residues. Germline V gene sequence: CDR1 WSHSY, CDR2 SAAADI. V was pared by 6 bases and J by 5 bases, with 11 bases between. The CDR3 DNA reads TGCGCCAGCAGCGTGGGCCAAGATCAGCCCCAGCATTTT. It specifies CASSVGQDQPQHF.

Here the CDR3 reads CASSMVQGTYEQYF. Written as DNA, the CDR3 is TGTGCCAGTAGTATGGTTCAGGGGACCTACGAGCAGTACTTC. V and J are TRBV19 and TRBJ2-7; tentative D call: TRBD1 (6 bases). Trimming removed 3 bases at V and 2 bases at J, with 11 bases between. CDR1 is LNHDA, CDR2 SQIVND, per germline (reference sequence). The CDR3 runs to 14 residues.

This chain connects TRBV27 to TRBJ1-1, with D unclear. Trimming took 3 bases from V and 4 from J, leaving 12 bases between them. CDR1 and CDR2 (germline): MNHEY, SMNVEV (reference sequence). The CDR3 contains 14 residues. This CDR3 is CASSLALRGTEAFF. DNA of the CDR3: TGTGCCAGCAGTTTGGCACTCAGAGGCACTGAAGCTTTCTTT.

The rearrangement joins TRBV6-4 to TRBJ2-1; the match to TRBD2 covers 11 bases. V dropped 4 bases and J dropped 5; count of bases not matched to a gene: 1. Germline V gene data show CDR1 as MRHNA and CDR2 as SNTAGT. The CDR3 has 14 amino acids. The CDR3, as DNA: TGTGCCAGCAGTGTTAGCGGGGGGGACAATGAGCAGTTCTTC. Translating gives CASSVSGGDNEQFF.

The chain joins TRBV6-6 to TRBJ2-1, with 11 bases that match TRBD2. V shed 10 bases and J 4 bases; nucleotides not matched to a gene: 12. CDR3 length: 16 residues. Looked up from germline, CDR1 is MNHNY and CDR2 is SVGAGI (reference sequence). The chain's CDR3 is CATRTQIAGGYNEQFF. The CDR3 coding sequence is TGTGCCACCCGCACTCAAATAGCGGGGGGGTACAATGAGCAGTTCTTC.

This chain links TRBV7-2 with TRBJ1-1, with TRBD1 identical over 9 bases. The trim removed 6 bases at V and 4 bases at J, leaving 9 bases unmatched. Per the germline V gene, CDR1 is SGHTA and CDR2 is FQGNSA. The CDR3 extends over 15 amino acids. CDR3 sequence: CASRRNRGRFTEAFF. CDR3 coding DNA: TGTGCCAGCAGGCGGAACAGGGGGCGATTCACTGAAGCTTTCTTT. Looking up the rest from reference TRBV7-2 and TRBJ1-1 gives the full variable domain: GAGVSQSPSNKVTEKGKDVELRCDPISGHTALYWYRQSLGQGLEFLIYFQGNSAPDKSGLPSDRFSAERTGGSVSTLTIQRTQQEDSAVYLCASRRNRGRFTEAFFGQGTRLTVV.

The chain joins TRBV28 to TRBJ2-7; D uncertain. Trimming left V 1 base short and J 6 bases short, with 16 bases between. Germline loops: CDR1 MDHEN, CDR2 SYDVKM. The CDR3 covers 15 residues. The chain's CDR3 is CASSLSAVSQSEQYF. CDR3 nucleotide sequence: TGTGCCAGCAGTTTATCGGCAGTTAGCCAGTCCGAGCAGTACTTC.

As regards this clone: One end of the junction is discordant with germline, which a read error may explain. The gene calls are TRBV7-9 and TRBJ2-5, with 12 bases aligning to TRBD2. The CDR3 totals 16 residues. Germline-derived CDR1 and CDR2 are SEHNR and FQNEAQ (reference sequence). The CDR3 bases are TGTTCCAGCAGCTCCCCACTAGCGGGGGGTTCGGAGACCCAGTACTTC. It is translated as CSSSSPLAGGSETQYF.

The chain recombines TRBV30 with TRBJ2-3; TRBD2 agrees at 7 bases. The germline CDR1 and CDR2 sequences are GTSNPN and SVGIG (reference sequence). Trimming took 1 base from V and 3 from J; bases not matched to a gene: 4. This CDR3 has 14 residues. The CDR3, as DNA: TGTGCCTGGAGTGCGGGGGGAACTACAGATACGCAGTATTTT. Encoded protein: CAWSAGGTTDTQYF. The full variable domain, its missing parts supplied by reference TRBV30 and TRBJ2-3, is SQTIHQWPATLVQPVGSPLSLECTVEGTSNPNLYWYRQAAGRGLQLLFYSVGIGQISSEVPQNLSASRPQDRQFILSSKKLLLSDSGFYLCAWSAGGTTDTQYFGPGTRLTVL.

The CDR3 DNA follows: TGTGCCAGCAGTGTTGGGGGGACGGGCAATCAGCCCCAGCATTTT. This codes for CASSVGGTGNQPQHF. The J gene is TRBJ1-5, the V gene TRBV6-1, with a tentative D call TRBD1 (5 bases). This CDR3 has 15 residues. Germline V gene data show CDR1 as MNHNS and CDR2 as SASEGT. Trimming shortened V by 4 bases and J by 2 bases, and 12 bases separated the two germline ends.

This clone came up once. V usage is TRBV11-3 and J usage is TRBJ2-2, with D perhaps TRBD1 (5 bases). V was clipped by 2 bases and J by 3 bases, with 16 bases between them. The CDR3 covers 17 residues. CDR1 and CDR2 from the germline V gene are SGHNT and YENEEA. DNA for the CDR3: TGTGCCAGCAGCTTAAGTGGGATTACAGGAGACACCGGGGAGCTGTTTTTT. Translating it yields CASSLSGITGDTGELFF.

The chain joins TRBV6-6 to TRBJ1-2, with TRBD1 as a possible D gene (5 bases). Trimming removed 0 bases from V and 8 bases from J, with 13 bases in between. The CDR3 runs 14 residues. Germline lookup yields CDR1 MNHNY and CDR2 SVGAGI (reference sequence). The CDR3 sequence: CASSYSPRGEGYTF. The CDR3 region has the DNA TGTGCCAGCAGTTACTCCCCCCGGGGGGAGGGCTACACCTTC.

This sequence joins TRBV30 and TRBJ2-7, with D maybe TRBD1 (7 bases). Germline lookup yields CDR1 GTSNPN and CDR2 SVGIG (reference sequence). The CDR3 contains 15 residues. The V gene lost 0 bases and the J gene lost 7 bases, with 19 bases spanning the gap. CDR3 sequence: CAWSVKGQRRGEQYF. Written as DNA, the CDR3 is TGTGCCTGGAGTGTAAAGGGACAGCGGAGGGGGGAGCAGTACTTC.

V and J are TRBV30 and TRBJ1-2; 8 positions agree with TRBD1. The CDR3 is 15 residues long. After removal of 4 bases from V and 5 bases from J, the junction contained 12 bases not matched to a gene. Germline CDR1 reads GTSNPN; CDR2 reads SVGIG (reference sequence). CDR3: CAWITPGQGGYGYTF. The CDR3 DNA is TGTGCCTGGATTACCCCCGGACAGGGAGGTTATGGCTACACCTTC.

This chain links TRBV7-9 with TRBJ2-3; D may be TRBD2 (5 bases). Trimming pared 6 bases from V and 5 bases from J, leaving 15 bases between. The germline V gene has CDR1 SEHNR and CDR2 FQNEAQ (reference sequence). The length of the CDR3 is 14 residues. CDR3 sequence reads: CASSLLELLDTQYF. Here the CDR3 DNA reads TGTGCCAGCAGTTTACTAGAACTCCTAGATACGCAGTATTTT. Looking up the rest from reference TRBV7-9 and TRBJ2-3 gives the full variable domain: DTGVSQNPRHKITKRGQNVTFRCDPISEHNRLYWYRQTLGQGPEFLTYFQNEAQLEKSRLLSDRFSAERPKGSFSTLEIQRTEQGDSAMYLCASSLLELLDTQYFGPGTRLTVL.

This chain joins TRBV4-1 and TRBJ2-1, with 11 nucleotides matching TRBD2. The CDR3 totals 16 residues. The junction had 3 bases not matched to a gene; V was cut back by 3 bases and J by 2 bases. Germline CDR1 and CDR2: MGHRA and YSYEKL. The CDR3 DNA sequence: TGCGCCAGCAGCCATACTAGCGGGGGAACCTACAATGAGCAGTTCTTC. It encodes CASSHTSGGTYNEQFF.